These 5 T cell receptor beta chains were all obtained from the same sample, sequenced in a study of blood T cell repertoires in COVID-19. TCRdb keeps only in-frame clones here, not all; method: immunoSEQ multiplex PCR. The profile shows around 200,000 clones, approximately 90% of them singletons. Sequencing was performed on PBMCs or T cells enriched from blood (not recorded which). These TCRs come from a man aged 25-45 years who had recovered from COVID-19.

The chain links TRBV24-1 to TRBJ1-1, with D hard to call. This CDR3 region has 13 residues. V lost 1 base and J lost 1, with 3 bases in between. Germline values: CDR1 KGHDR, CDR2 SFDVKD. In DNA, the CDR3 is TGTGCCACCAGTGATTTCAGGAACACTGAAGCTTTCTTT. Encoded protein: CATSDFRNTEAFF.

The chain is built from TRBV12-3 or TRBV12-4 and TRBJ2-7; possibly TRBD1 for D (5 bases). The CDR3 is 13 residues long. V gave up 1 base and J gave up 3 bases, with 7 bases separating them. The CDR3 region has the DNA TGTGCCAGCAGTTTAGGGACATACTACGAGCAGTACTTC. Translating it yields CASSLGTYYEQYF.

The J gene is TRBJ2-1, the V gene TRBV5-1; 13 bases line up with TRBD2. This CDR3 contains 15 residues. Germline V lookup: CDR1 SGHRS, CDR2 YFSETQ. J gave up 4 bases and V 4 bases, and 2 bases lay outside the gene matches. The chain's CDR3 is CASSVTSGGYNEQFF. The CDR3 nucleotides are TGCGCCAGCAGCGTGACTAGCGGGGGGTACAATGAGCAGTTCTTC.

The chain is built from TRBV4-2 and TRBJ2-3; perhaps TRBD1 as D (5 bases). V was cut by 1 base and J by 6 bases, with 8 bases left in between. The CDR3 covers 13 residues. Germline loops: CDR1 LGHNA, CDR2 YNFKEQ. CDR3 sequence reads: CASSQVGVDTQYF. CDR3 DNA sequence: TGTGCCAGCAGCCAAGTAGGGGTGGATACGCAGTATTTT.

The chain is built from TRBV4-3 and TRBJ2-1, with D tentatively TRBD1 (5 bases). The CDR3 extends over 15 amino acids. Germline V lookup: CDR1 LGHNA, CDR2 YSLEER. Between the trimmed V and J ends, which lost 3 bases and 6 bases, there was a span of 15 bases. DNA of the CDR3: TGCGCCAGCAGCCAGCCAGGGTTGTTGGGCAATGAGCAGTTCTTC. Translated, it gives CASSQPGLLGNEQFF.